This TCR beta chain was found in a study of shared T cell receptors in the human thymus. Germline V lookup: CDR1 SNHLY, CDR2 FYNNEI. V was clipped by 4 bases and J by 8 bases, with 14 bases between them. CDR3 size: 14 residues. Some clones are missing from TCRdb's copy, which holds only in-frame ones; the method was immunoSEQ multiplex PCR. The sample holds about 540,000 clones, about 80% seen once. These data were likewise used in another study, on human thymus T cells. This second study notes: Donor material was obtained from healthy Finnish infants undergoing corrective surgery for congenital heart defects. From resections taken during corrective heart surgery, the thymus tissue was obtained. Thymic and blood repertoires seemed to favor certain V and J genes. Reports from related research described highly overlapping thymic repertoires among unrelated individuals.

The rearrangement links TRBV2 to TRBJ1-4, with TRBD1 as a possible D gene (6 bases). The sequenced material came from thymocytes. The TCR originated in a boy younger than two with a congenital heart defect. CDR3 sequence: CASSGRGRTEKLFF. The CDR3 DNA follows: TGTGCCAGCAGTGGCAGGGGCAGAACGGAAAAACTGTTTTTT.